What follows describes a single TCR beta chain. This sample was included in a study of blood T cell repertoires in COVID-19. Here immunoSEQ multiplex PCR was the method, and the copy in TCRdb shows in-frame clones only, minus some. The table has 150,000 to 200,000 clones, 76% seen once. The CDR3 totals 15 residues. The germline gives CDR1 LNHDA, CDR2 SQIVND (reference sequence). Unmatched junction bases numbered 10, after V lost 4 bases and J lost 5 bases. The sequencing input was PBMCs or T cells enriched from blood (not recorded which). This sequence was found in a woman in her 50s with acute COVID-19. The chain employs TRBV19 and TRBJ1-2; 7 bases match TRBD1. CDR3 amino acids: CASSNPATGPYGYTF. The CDR3 nucleotides read TGTGCCAGTAGTAACCCTGCGACAGGGCCATATGGCTACACCTTC.